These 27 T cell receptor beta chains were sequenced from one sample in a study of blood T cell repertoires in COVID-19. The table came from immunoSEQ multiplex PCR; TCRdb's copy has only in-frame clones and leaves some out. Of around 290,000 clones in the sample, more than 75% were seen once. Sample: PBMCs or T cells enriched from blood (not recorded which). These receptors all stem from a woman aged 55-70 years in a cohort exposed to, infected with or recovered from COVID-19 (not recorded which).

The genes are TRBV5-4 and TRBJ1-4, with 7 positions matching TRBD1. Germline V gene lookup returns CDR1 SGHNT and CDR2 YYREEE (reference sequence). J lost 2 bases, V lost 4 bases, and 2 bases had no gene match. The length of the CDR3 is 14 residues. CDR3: CASSLQGTNEKLFF. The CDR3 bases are TGTGCCAGCAGCCTACAGGGGACTAATGAAAAACTGTTTTTT. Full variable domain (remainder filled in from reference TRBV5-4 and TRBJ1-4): ETGVTQSPTHLIKTRGQQVTLRCSSQSGHNTVSWYQQALGQGPQFIFQYYREEENGRGNFPPRFSGLQFPNYSSELNVNALELDDSALYLCASSLQGTNEKLFFGSGTQLSVL.

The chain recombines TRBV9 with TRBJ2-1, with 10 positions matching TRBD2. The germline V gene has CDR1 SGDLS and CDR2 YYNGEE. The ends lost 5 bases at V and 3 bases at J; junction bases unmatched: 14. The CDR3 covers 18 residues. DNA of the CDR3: TGTGCCAGCAGTACTACTAGCGGGATGTTTCGCCGCTACAATGAGCAGTTCTTC. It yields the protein CASSTTSGMFRRYNEQFF.

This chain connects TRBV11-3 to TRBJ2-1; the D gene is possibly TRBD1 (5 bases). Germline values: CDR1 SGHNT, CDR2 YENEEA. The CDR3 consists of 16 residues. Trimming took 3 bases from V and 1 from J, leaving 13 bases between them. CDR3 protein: CASSFNRQKSYNEQFF. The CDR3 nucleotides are TGTGCCAGCAGCTTCAACCGACAGAAATCCTACAATGAGCAGTTCTTC.

The CDR3 region has the DNA TGCGCCAGCAGCTCAACAATATTAGCGGGATCCACAGATACGCAGTATTTT. This sequence encodes CASSSTILAGSTDTQYF. The rearrangement joins TRBV5-1 to TRBJ2-3; 8 positions agree with TRBD2. The CDR3 consists of 17 residues. J was trimmed by 2 bases and V by 3 bases; bases with no gene match: 11. Per the germline V gene, CDR1 is SGHRS and CDR2 is YFSETQ.

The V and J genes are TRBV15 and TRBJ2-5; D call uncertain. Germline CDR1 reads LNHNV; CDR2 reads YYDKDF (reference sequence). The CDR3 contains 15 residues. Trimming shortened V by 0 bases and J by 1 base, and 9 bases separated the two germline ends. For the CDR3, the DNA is TGTGCCACCAGCAGAGATTTGGCAACCCAAGAGACCCAGTACTTC. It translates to CATSRDLATQETQYF.

The CDR3 sequence: CASSESGTGEETQYF. Written as DNA, the CDR3 is TGTGCCAGCAGTGAGTCCGGGACAGGGGAAGAGACCCAGTACTTC. The J gene is TRBJ2-5, the V gene TRBV25-1, with 10 positions matching TRBD1. Germline V gene data show CDR1 as MGHDK and CDR2 as SYGVNS. V trimming: 3 bases; J trimming: 3 bases; junction bases outside the gene matches: 4. The CDR3 is 15 residues long.

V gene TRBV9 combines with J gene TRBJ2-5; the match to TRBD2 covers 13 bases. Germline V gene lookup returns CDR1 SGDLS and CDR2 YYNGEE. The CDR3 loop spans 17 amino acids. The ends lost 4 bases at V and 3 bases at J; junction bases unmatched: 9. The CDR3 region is CASSPGLAGVIKETQYF. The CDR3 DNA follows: TGTGCCAGCAGCCCCGGACTAGCGGGAGTGATAAAAGAGACCCAGTACTTC.

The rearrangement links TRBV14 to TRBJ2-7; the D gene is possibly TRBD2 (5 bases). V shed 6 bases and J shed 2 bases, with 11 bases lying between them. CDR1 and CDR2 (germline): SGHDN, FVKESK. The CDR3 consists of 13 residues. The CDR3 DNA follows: TGTGCCAGCAGTCCGACTAACACCTACGAGCAGTACTTC. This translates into CASSPTNTYEQYF. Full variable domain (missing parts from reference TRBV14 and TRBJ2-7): EAGVTQFPSHSVIEKGQTVTLRCDPISGHDNLYWYRRVMGKEIKFLLHFVKESKQDESGMPNNRFLAERTGGTYSTLKVQPAELEDSGVYFCASSPTNTYEQYFGPGTRLTVT.

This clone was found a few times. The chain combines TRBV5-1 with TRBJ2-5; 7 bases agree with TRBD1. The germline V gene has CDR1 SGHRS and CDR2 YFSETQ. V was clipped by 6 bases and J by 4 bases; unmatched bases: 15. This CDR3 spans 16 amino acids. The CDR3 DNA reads TGCGCCAGCAACTTCCAACAGGGGCGTCGTGGAGAGACCCAGTACTTC. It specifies CASNFQQGRRGETQYF.

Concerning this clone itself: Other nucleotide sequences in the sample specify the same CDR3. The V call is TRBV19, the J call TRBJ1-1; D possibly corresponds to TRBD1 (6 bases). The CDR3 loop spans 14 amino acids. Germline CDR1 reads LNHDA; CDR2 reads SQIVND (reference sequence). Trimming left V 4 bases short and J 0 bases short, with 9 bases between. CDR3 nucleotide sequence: TGTGCCAGTAGTAGAGGACAGCTGAACACTGAAGCTTTCTTT. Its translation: CASSRGQLNTEAFF.

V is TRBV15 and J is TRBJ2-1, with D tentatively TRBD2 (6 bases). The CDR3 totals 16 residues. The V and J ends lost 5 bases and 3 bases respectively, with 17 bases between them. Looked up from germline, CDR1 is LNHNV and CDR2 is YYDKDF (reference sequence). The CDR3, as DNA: TGTGCCACCAGCGACACCGCGGGAAGCCTCTACAATGAGCAGTTCTTC. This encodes CATSDTAGSLYNEQFF.

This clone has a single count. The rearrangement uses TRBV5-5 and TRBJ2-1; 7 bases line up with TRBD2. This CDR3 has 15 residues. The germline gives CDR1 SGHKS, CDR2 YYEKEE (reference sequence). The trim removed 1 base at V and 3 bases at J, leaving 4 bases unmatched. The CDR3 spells CASSLLGGSYNEQFF. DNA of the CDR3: TGTGCCAGCAGCTTGTTGGGCGGGAGCTACAATGAGCAGTTCTTC.

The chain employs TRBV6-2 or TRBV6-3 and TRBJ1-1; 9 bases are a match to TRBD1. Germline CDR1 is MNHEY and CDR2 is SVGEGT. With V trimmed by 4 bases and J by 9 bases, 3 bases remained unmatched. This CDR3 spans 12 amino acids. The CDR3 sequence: CASSSDRGKAFF. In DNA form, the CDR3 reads TGTGCCAGCAGTTCCGACAGGGGGAAAGCTTTCTTT.

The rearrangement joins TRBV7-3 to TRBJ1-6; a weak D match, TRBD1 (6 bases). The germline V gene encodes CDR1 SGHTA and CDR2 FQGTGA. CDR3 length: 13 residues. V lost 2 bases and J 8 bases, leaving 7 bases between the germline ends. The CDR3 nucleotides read TGTGCCAGCAGCTTATACAGGGATTCACCCCTCCACTTT. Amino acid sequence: CASSLYRDSPLHF.

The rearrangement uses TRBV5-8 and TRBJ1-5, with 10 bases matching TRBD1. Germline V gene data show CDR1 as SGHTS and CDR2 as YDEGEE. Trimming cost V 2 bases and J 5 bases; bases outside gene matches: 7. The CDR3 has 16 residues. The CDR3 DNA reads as TGTGCCAGCAGCTTTCCCGCGGACAGGGGGTATCAGCCCCAGCATTTT. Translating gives CASSFPADRGYQPQHF. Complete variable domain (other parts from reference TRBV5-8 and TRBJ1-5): EAGVTQSPTHLIKTRGQQATLRCSPISGHTSVYWYQQALGLGLQFLLWYDEGEERNRGNFPPRFSGRQFPNYSSELNVNALELEDSALYLCASSFPADRGYQPQHFGDGTRLSIL.

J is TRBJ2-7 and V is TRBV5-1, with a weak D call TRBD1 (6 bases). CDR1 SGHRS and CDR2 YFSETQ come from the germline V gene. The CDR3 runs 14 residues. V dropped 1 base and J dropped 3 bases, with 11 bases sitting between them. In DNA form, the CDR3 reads TGCGCCAGCAGCTTGCGACAGGAGTTCTACGAGCAGTACTTC. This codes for CASSLRQEFYEQYF.

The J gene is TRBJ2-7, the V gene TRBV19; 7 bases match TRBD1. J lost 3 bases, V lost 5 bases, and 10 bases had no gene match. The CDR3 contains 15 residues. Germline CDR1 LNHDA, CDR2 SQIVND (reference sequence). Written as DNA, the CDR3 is TGTGCCAGTAGTGGGCCGGGACAGAGACACTACGAGCAGTACTTC. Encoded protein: CASSGPGQRHYEQYF.

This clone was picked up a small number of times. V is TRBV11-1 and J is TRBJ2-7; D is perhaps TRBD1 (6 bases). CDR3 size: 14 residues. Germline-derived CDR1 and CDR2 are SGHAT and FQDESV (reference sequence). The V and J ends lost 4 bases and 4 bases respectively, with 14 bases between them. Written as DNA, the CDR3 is TGTGCCAGCAGCTCCCCCCATGGACAGTACGAGCAGTACTTC. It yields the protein CASSSPHGQYEQYF. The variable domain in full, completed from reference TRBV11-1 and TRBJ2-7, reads EAEVAQSPRYKITEKSQAVAFWCDPISGHATLYWYRQILGQGPELLVQFQDESVVDDSQLPKDRFSAERLKGVDSTLKIQPAELGDSAMYLCASSSPHGQYEQYFGPGTRLTVT.

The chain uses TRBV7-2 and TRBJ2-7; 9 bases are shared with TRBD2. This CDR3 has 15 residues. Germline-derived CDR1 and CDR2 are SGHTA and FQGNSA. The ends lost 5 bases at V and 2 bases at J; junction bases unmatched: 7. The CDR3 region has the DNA TGTGCCAGCAGCCCTAGTAGCGGGAGCACCTACGAGCAGTACTTC. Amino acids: CASSPSSGSTYEQYF.

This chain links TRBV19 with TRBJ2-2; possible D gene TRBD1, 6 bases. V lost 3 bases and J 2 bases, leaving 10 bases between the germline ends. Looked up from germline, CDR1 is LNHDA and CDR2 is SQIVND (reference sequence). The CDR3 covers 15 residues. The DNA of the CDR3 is TGTGCCAGTAGTATCCGACAGGTTAACACCGGGGAGCTGTTTTTT. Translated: CASSIRQVNTGELFF.

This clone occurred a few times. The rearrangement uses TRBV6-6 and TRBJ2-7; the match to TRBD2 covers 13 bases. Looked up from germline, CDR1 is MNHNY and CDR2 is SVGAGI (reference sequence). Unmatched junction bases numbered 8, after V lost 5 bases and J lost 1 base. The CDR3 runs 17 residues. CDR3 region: CASSRLGGLAGSYEQYF. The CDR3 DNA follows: TGTGCCAGCAGTCGCTTAGGGGGACTAGCGGGATCCTACGAGCAGTACTTC.

CDR3 nucleotide sequence: TGCGCCAGCAGCTTGACTTCGCAGGATAATTCACCCCTCCACTTT. It codes for CASSLTSQDNSPLHF. This sequence joins TRBV5-1 and TRBJ1-6; unclear D gene. V dropped 1 base and J dropped 5 bases, with 10 bases sitting between them. The germline CDR1 and CDR2 sequences are SGHRS and YFSETQ. The CDR3 is made up of 15 amino acids.

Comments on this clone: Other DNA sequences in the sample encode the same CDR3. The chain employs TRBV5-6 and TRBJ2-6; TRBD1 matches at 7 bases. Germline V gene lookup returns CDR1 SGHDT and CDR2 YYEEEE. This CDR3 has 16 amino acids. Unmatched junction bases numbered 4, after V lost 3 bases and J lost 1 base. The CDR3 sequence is CASSSTGRSGANVLTF. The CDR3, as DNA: TGTGCCAGCAGCTCGACAGGGCGGTCTGGGGCCAACGTCCTGACTTTC. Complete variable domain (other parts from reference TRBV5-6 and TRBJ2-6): DAGVTQSPTHLIKTRGQQVTLRCSPKSGHDTVSWYQQALGQGPQFIFQYYEEEERQRGNFPDRFSGHQFPNYSSELNVNALLLGDSALYLCASSSTGRSGANVLTFGAGSRLTVL.

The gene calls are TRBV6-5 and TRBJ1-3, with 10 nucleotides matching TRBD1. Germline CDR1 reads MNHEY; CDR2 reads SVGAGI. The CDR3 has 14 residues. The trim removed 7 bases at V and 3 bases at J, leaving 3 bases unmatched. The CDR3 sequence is CASNGQGDGNTIYF. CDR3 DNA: TGTGCCAGCAACGGACAGGGGGATGGAAACACCATATATTTT.

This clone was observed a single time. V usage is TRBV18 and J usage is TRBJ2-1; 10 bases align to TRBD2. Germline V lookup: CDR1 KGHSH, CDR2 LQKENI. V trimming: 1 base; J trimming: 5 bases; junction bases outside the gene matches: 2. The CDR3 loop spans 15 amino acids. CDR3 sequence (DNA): TGTGCCAGCTCACCACTAGCGGGAGGCGACAATGAGCAGTTCTTC. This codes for CASSPLAGGDNEQFF.

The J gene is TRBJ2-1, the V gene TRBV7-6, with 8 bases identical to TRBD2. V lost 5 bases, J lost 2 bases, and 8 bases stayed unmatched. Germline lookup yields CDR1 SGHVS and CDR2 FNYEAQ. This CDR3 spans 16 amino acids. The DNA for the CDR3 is TGTGCCAGCAGCCGCTACGGGAGGGCCACCTACAATGAGCAGTTCTTC. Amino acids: CASSRYGRATYNEQFF.

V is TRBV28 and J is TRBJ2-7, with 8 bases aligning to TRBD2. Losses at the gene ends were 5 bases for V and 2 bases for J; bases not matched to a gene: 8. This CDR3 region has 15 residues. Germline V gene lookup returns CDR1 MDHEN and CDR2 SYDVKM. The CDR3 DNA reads TGTGCCAGCAGTACCCCCGGGACTAGTACCTACGAGCAGTACTTC. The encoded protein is CASSTPGTSTYEQYF.